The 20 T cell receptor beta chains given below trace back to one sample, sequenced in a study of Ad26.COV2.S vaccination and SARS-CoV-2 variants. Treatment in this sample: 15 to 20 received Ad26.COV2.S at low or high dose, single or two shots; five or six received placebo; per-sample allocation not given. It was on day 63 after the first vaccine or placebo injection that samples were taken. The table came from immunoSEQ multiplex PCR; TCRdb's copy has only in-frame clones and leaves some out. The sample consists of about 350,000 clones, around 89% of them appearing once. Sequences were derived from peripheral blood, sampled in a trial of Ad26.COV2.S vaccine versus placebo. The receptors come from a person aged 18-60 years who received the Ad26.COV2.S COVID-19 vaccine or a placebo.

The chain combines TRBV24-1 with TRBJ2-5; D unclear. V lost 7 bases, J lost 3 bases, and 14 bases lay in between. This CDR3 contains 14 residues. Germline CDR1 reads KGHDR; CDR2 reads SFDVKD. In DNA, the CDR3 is TGTGCCACCAGCCCCCCTGGCAGCGAAGAGACCCAGTACTTC. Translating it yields CATSPPGSEETQYF.

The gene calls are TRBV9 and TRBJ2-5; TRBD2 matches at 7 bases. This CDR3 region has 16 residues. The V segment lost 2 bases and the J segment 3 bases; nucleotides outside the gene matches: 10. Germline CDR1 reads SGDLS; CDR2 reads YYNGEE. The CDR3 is CASSVKGTMFKETQYF. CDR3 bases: TGTGCCAGCAGCGTTAAAGGGACTATGTTTAAAGAGACCCAGTACTTC.

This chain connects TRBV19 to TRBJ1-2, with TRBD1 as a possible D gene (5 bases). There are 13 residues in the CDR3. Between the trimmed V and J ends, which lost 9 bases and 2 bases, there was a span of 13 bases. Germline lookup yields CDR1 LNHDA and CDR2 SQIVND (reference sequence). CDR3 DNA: TGTGCCAGCCGGGACCCAGGGAACTATGGCTACACCTTC. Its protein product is CASRDPGNYGYTF.

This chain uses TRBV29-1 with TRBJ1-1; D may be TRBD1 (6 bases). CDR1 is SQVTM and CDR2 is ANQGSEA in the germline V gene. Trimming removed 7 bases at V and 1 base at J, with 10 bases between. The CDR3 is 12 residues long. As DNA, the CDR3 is TGCAGCGCGAGGGGGGGGAACACTGAAGCTTTCTTT. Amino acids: CSARGGNTEAFF.

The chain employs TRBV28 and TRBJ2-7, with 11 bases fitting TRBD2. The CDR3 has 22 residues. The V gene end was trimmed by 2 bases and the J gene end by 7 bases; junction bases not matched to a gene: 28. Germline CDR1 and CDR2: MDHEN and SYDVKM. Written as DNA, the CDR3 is TGTGCCAGCAGTTTAGGCTACGTGAGCCTAGCGGGAGGTACCTATGATCATCGGGAGCAGTACTTC. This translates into CASSLGYVSLAGGTYDHREQYF.

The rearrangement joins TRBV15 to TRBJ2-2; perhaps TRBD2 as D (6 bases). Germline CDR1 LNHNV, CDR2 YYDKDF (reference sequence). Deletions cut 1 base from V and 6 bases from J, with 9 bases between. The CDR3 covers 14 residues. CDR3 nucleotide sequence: TGTGCCACCAGCAGAGGCAGGGAGGCCGGGGAGCTGTTTTTT. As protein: CATSRGREAGELFF. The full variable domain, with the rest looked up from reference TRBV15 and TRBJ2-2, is DAMVIQNPRYQVTQFGKPVTLSCSQTLNHNVMYWYQQKSSQAPKLLFHYYDKDFNNEADTPDNFQSRRPNTSFCFLDIRSPGLGDTAMYLCATSRGREAGELFFGEGSRLTVL.

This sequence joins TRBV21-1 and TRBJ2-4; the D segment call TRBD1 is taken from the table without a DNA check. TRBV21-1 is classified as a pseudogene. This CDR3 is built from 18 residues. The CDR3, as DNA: TGTGCCAGCAGCAGGGGACAGGGAGTCCCATTAGCCAAAAACATTCAGTACTTC. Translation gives CASSRGQGVPLAKNIQYF.

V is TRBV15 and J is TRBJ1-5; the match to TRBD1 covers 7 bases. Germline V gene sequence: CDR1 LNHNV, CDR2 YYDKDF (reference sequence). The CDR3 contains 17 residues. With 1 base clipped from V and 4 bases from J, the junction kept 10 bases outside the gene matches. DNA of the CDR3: TGTGCCACCAGCAGAGGAGGGGGCCAGGGATGGAATCAGCCCCAGCATTTT. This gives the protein CATSRGGGQGWNQPQHF.

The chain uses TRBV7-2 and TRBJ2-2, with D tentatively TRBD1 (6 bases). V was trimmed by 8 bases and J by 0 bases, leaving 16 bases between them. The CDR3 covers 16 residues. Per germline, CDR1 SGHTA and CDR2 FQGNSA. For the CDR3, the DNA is TGTGCCAGCCGACAGGCACCTGCCGCGAACACCGGGGAGCTGTTTTTT. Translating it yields CASRQAPAANTGELFF.

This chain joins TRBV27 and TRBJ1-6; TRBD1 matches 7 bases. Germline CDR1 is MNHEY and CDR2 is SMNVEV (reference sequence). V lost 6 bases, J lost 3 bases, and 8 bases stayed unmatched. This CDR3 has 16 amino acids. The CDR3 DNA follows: TGTGCCAGCAGGACAGGGTACGACTACTATAATTCACCCCTCCACTTT. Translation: CASRTGYDYYNSPLHF.

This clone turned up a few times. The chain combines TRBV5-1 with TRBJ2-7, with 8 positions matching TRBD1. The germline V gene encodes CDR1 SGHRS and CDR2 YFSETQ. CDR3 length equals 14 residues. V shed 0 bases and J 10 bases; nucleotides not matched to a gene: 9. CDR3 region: CASSLVQGAKEQYF. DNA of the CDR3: TGCGCCAGCAGCTTGGTCCAGGGGGCTAAGGAACAGTACTTC.

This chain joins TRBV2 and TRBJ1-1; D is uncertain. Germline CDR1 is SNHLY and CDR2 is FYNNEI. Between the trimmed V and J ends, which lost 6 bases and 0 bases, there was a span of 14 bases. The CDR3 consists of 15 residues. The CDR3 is CASSGFGRMNTEAFF. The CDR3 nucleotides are TGTGCCAGCAGCGGCTTCGGACGGATGAACACTGAAGCTTTCTTT.

The CDR3 DNA reads as TGTGCCACCAGTGATTTAGTATCGGGTGTTGAGCAGTTCTTC. This codes for CATSDLVSGVEQFF. The chain joins TRBV24-1 to TRBJ2-1; no definite D call. Trimming removed 1 base at V and 9 bases at J, with 12 bases between. Germline-derived CDR1 and CDR2 are KGHDR and SFDVKD. The CDR3 spans 14 residues.

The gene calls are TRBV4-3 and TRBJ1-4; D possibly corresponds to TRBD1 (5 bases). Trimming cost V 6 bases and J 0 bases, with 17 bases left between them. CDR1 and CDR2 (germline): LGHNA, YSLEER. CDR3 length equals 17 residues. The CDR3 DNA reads TGCGCCAGCAGACGGTCGGGGGGGAAAGCAACTAATGAAAAACTGTTTTTT. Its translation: CASRRSGGKATNEKLFF.

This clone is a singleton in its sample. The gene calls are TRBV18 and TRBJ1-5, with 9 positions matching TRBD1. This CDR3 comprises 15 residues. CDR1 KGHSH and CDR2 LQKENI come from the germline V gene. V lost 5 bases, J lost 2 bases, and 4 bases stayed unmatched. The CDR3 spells CASSMGQGGNQPQHF. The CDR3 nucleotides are TGTGCCAGCTCAATGGGACAGGGAGGCAATCAGCCCCAGCATTTT. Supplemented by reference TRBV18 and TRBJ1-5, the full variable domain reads NAGVMQNPRHLVRRRGQEARLRCSPMKGHSHVYWYRQLPEEGLKFMVYLQKENIIDESGMPKERFSAEFPKEGPSILRIQQVVRGDSAAYFCASSMGQGGNQPQHFGDGTRLSIL.

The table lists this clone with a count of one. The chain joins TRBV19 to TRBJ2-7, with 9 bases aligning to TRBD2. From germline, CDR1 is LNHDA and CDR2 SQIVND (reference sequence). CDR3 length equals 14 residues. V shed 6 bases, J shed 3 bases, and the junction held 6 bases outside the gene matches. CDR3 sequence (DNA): TGTGCCAGTAGACCAAGCGGGAGGCTCTACGAGCAGTACTTC. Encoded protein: CASRPSGRLYEQYF.

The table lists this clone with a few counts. CDR3 region: CASSLAGEDYGYTF. For the CDR3, the DNA is TGTGCCAGCAGCTTAGCCGGGGAGGACTATGGCTACACCTTC. The V call is TRBV7-2, the J call TRBJ1-2; D not certain. Germline lookup yields CDR1 SGHTA and CDR2 FQGNSA. The germline V and J ends were trimmed by 0 bases and 3 bases, with 8 bases remaining between them. The CDR3 extends over 14 amino acids.

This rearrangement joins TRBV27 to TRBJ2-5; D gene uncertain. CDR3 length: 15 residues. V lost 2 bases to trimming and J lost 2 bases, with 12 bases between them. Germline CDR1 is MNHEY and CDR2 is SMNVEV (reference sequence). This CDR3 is CASSLNLRHQETQYF. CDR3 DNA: TGTGCCAGCAGTTTAAACCTCAGACATCAAGAGACCCAGTACTTC.

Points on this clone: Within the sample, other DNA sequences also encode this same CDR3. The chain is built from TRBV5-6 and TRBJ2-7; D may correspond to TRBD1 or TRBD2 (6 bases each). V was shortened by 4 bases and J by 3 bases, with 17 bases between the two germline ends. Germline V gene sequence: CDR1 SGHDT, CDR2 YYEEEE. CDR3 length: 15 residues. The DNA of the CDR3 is TGTGCCAGCAGCCCCCGTCAAGGGGGGAGCTACGAGCAGTACTTC. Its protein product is CASSPRQGGSYEQYF.

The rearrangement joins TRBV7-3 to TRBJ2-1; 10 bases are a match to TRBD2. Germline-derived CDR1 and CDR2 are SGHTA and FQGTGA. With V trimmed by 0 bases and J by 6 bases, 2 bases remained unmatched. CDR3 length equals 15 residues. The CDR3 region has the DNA TGTGCCAGCAGCTTAACAAGCGGGGGGGCCAATGAGCAGTTCTTC. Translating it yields CASSLTSGGANEQFF.